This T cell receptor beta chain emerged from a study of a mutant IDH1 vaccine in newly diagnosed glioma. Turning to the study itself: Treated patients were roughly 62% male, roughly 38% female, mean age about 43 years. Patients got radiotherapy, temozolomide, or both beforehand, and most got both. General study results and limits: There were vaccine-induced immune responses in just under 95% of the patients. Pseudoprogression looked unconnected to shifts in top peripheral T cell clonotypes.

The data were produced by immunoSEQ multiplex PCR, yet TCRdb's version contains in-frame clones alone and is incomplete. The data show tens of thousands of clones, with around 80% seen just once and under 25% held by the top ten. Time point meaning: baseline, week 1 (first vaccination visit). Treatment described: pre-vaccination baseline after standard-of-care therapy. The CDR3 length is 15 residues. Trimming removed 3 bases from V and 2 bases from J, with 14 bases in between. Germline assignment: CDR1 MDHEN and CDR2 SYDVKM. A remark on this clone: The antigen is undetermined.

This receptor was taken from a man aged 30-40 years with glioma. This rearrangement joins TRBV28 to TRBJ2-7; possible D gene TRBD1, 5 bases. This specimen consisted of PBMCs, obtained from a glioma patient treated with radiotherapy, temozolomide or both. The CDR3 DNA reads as TGTGCCAGCAGTTTTATGTCCAGGGATACCTACGAGCAGTACTTC. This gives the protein CASSFMSRDTYEQYF.